A single T cell receptor beta chain is shown here with its context. The data originate from a study of blood T cell repertoires in COVID-19. Whole-study context: PBMCs, B-cell-depleted T cells, or T cells were the source of the cDNA or gDNA that made up the material.

The germline gives CDR1 SGHRS, CDR2 YFSETQ. Trimming took 0 bases from V and 0 from J, leaving 7 bases between them. CDR3 length equals 15 residues. Ages ranged from about 18 to 89 years, with residence in 24 US areas. Source study methods: Reference gene primer amplification yielded estimated nucleated cell counts. The repertoire was sequenced with immunoSEQ multiplex PCR; TCRdb's copy has only in-frame clones and lacks some. The V and J calls and the clone size are those of that table, but D and trimming were determined from the DNA. The sample contains hundreds of thousands of clones, about 85% of which appear only once.

The chain is built from TRBV5-1 and TRBJ1-3; D unclear. The TCR was taken from a man between 40 and 49 years old who had recovered from COVID-19. Input material: PBMCs or T cells enriched from blood (not recorded which). Written as DNA, the CDR3 is TGCGCCAGCAGCTTGGATGGCGGCTCTGGAAACACCATATATTTT. As protein: CASSLDGGSGNTIYF.